The 19 T cell receptor beta chains reported below all come from one sample, sequenced in a study of OX40 agonist ivuxolimab in advanced cancers. TCRdb's table, derived via immunoSEQ multiplex PCR, lists solely in-frame clones and lacks some. This repertoire shows 54,000 or so clones, roughly 84% found once; its top ten account for roughly 2%. The starting material was CD4+ or CD8+ T cells sorted from blood, obtained in a trial of the OX40 agonist ivuxolimab. These receptors came from an adult with an advanced solid tumor such as melanoma, head and neck, liver or kidney cancer.

J is TRBJ2-1 and V is TRBV6-5; D possibly corresponds to TRBD2 (6 bases). Germline V CDR1 and CDR2: MNHEY, SVGAGI. The CDR3 loop spans 16 amino acids. V was clipped by 0 bases and J by 5 bases, with 14 bases between them. The CDR3 DNA reads TGTGCCAGCAGTTACTCGGGGTGGAGGGGACACAATGAGCAGTTCTTC. Its translation is CASSYSGWRGHNEQFF.

The V call is TRBV9, the J call TRBJ1-3; D gene uncertain. Germline V CDR1 and CDR2: SGDLS, YYNGEE. V dropped 4 bases and J dropped 3 bases, with 5 bases sitting between them. This CDR3 spans 12 amino acids. Here the CDR3 DNA reads TGTGCCAGCAGCCTTGATGGAAACACCATATATTTT. It is translated as CASSLDGNTIYF.

The chain uses TRBV2 and TRBJ1-5; possible D gene TRBD1, 6 bases. Trimming removed 7 bases at V and 4 bases at J, with 11 bases between. The CDR3 is 13 amino acids. Looked up from germline, CDR1 is SNHLY and CDR2 is FYNNEI. The CDR3 loop is CASTGQPNQPQHF. The CDR3 coding sequence is TGTGCCAGCACTGGACAGCCAAATCAGCCCCAGCATTTT.

J is TRBJ2-5 and V is TRBV10-3; no clear D. Trimming cost V 3 bases and J 5 bases, with 7 bases left between them. The CDR3 extends over 12 amino acids. Germline V gene lookup returns CDR1 ENHRY and CDR2 SYGVKD. CDR3 DNA: TGTGCCATCAGTGAACAATCGGAGACCCAGTACTTC. It codes for CAISEQSETQYF.

This chain joins TRBV30 and TRBJ2-5; TRBD2 aligns across 15 bases. Trimming cost V 3 bases and J 2 bases; bases outside gene matches: 1. The CDR3 runs to 15 residues. From germline, CDR1 is GTSNPN and CDR2 SVGIG (reference sequence). The CDR3 region has the DNA TGTGCCTGGAGCGGACTAGCGGGAGGGCAAGAGACCCAGTACTTC. Translating gives CAWSGLAGGQETQYF.

The rearrangement uses TRBV6-5 and TRBJ2-7; 11 nucleotides line up with TRBD1. This CDR3 has 16 amino acids. From germline, CDR1 is MNHEY and CDR2 SVGAGI. V lost 2 bases to trimming and J lost 1 base; unmatched junction nucleotides: 4. CDR3 DNA sequence: TGTGCCAGCAGTTACGGCGGGACAGGGGGTTCCTACGAGCAGTACTTC. Protein: CASSYGGTGGSYEQYF.

The chain employs TRBV5-1 and TRBJ2-3; weak D call: TRBD2 (5 bases). This CDR3 has 14 residues. V was pared by 0 bases and J by 2 bases, with 7 bases between. CDR1 is SGHRS and CDR2 is YFSETQ in the germline V gene. The CDR3 protein is CASSLGGPTDTQYF. Written as DNA, the CDR3 is TGCGCCAGCAGCTTGGGCGGGCCCACAGATACGCAGTATTTT. Complete variable domain (other parts from reference TRBV5-1 and TRBJ2-3): KAGVTQTPRYLIKTRGQQVTLSCSPISGHRSVSWYQQTPGQGLQFLFEYFSETQRNKGNFPGRFSGRQFSNSRSEMNVSTLELGDSALYLCASSLGGPTDTQYFGPGTRLTVL.

This clone was observed once. The gene calls are TRBV7-9 and TRBJ2-3; D is unresolved. Trimming stripped 5 bases from V and 3 bases from J, with 6 bases between. CDR3 size: 12 residues. Germline CDR1 reads SEHNR; CDR2 reads FQNEAQ (reference sequence). The chain's CDR3 is CASSQRTDTQYF. CDR3 sequence (DNA): TGTGCCAGCAGCCAACGGACAGATACGCAGTATTTT.

V and J are TRBV7-2 and TRBJ2-7; weak D call: TRBD2 (7 bases). The CDR3 totals 15 residues. Germline-derived CDR1 and CDR2 are SGHTA and FQGNSA. Trimming took 7 bases from V and 0 from J, leaving 16 bases between them. CDR3 loop: CASTLGGTSSYEQYF. Written as DNA, the CDR3 is TGTGCCAGCACCTTGGGGGGGACAAGCTCCTACGAGCAGTACTTC.

V usage is TRBV5-1 and J usage is TRBJ2-5; maybe TRBD1 (5 bases). The CDR3 is 17 residues long. Germline loops: CDR1 SGHRS, CDR2 YFSETQ. Deletions cut 0 bases from V and 0 bases from J, with 15 bases between. CDR3 nucleotide sequence: TGCGCCAGCAGCTTGGGGGGCCCCGACGTCTACCAAGAGACCCAGTACTTC. Translating gives CASSLGGPDVYQETQYF.

The gene calls are TRBV6-4 and TRBJ2-1, with 9 nucleotides matching TRBD2. Trimming removed 2 bases from V and 1 base from J; junction bases left unmatched: 9. Germline V gives CDR1 MRHNA, CDR2 SNTAGT. CDR3 length equals 18 residues. The CDR3 is CASSDHPMTSGSYNEQFF. CDR3 coding DNA: TGTGCCAGCAGTGACCACCCCATGACTAGCGGTTCCTACAATGAGCAGTTCTTC.

The chain uses TRBV30 and TRBJ2-3; a weak D match, TRBD2 (5 bases). V was cut by 1 base and J by 1 base, with 21 bases left in between. The CDR3 has 18 residues. Per the germline V gene, CDR1 is GTSNPN and CDR2 is SVGIG (reference sequence). The CDR3 DNA follows: TGTGCCTGGAGTGCCAAACCGGGATCCCAGAGGGGCACAGATACGCAGTATTTT. This translates into CAWSAKPGSQRGTDTQYF. Complete variable domain (other parts from reference TRBV30 and TRBJ2-3): SQTIHQWPATLVQPVGSPLSLECTVEGTSNPNLYWYRQAAGRGLQLLFYSVGIGQISSEVPQNLSASRPQDRQFILSSKKLLLSDSGFYLCAWSAKPGSQRGTDTQYFGPGTRLTVL.

V gene TRBV7-2 combines with J gene TRBJ2-7; a weak D match, TRBD1 (6 bases). V was clipped by 2 bases and J by 7 bases, with 6 bases between them. CDR1 is SGHTA, CDR2 FQGNSA, per germline. CDR3 length equals 11 residues. The CDR3 DNA reads as TGTGCCAGCAGCTTAACAGGGGAGCAGTACTTC. Encoded protein: CASSLTGEQYF.

The gene calls are TRBV30 and TRBJ1-3; D ambiguous. Looked up from germline, CDR1 is GTSNPN and CDR2 is SVGIG (reference sequence). V was pared by 1 base and J by 8 bases, with 9 bases between. The CDR3 has 12 amino acids. CDR3 residues: CAWSEFEDTIYF. The CDR3 DNA sequence: TGTGCCTGGAGTGAATTTGAGGACACCATATATTTT. The whole variable domain, filled in from reference TRBV30 and TRBJ1-3, reads SQTIHQWPATLVQPVGSPLSLECTVEGTSNPNLYWYRQAAGRGLQLLFYSVGIGQISSEVPQNLSASRPQDRQFILSSKKLLLSDSGFYLCAWSEFEDTIYFGEGSWLTVV.

V gene TRBV7-2 combines with J gene TRBJ1-5; tentatively, D is TRBD1 (6 bases). Trimming removed 1 base at V and 7 bases at J, with 8 bases between. CDR1 is SGHTA, CDR2 FQGNSA, per germline. The CDR3 has 13 amino acids. The CDR3 is CASSLGGAQPQHF. DNA of the CDR3: TGTGCCAGCAGCTTAGGGGGGGCCCAGCCCCAGCATTTT.

This clone has a handful of counts. J is TRBJ2-1 and V is TRBV7-3, with D hard to call. This CDR3 spans 12 amino acids. Germline values: CDR1 SGHTA, CDR2 FQGTGA. V gave up 8 bases and J gave up 8 bases, with 13 bases separating them. CDR3 sequence: CASGRSVHEQFF. The CDR3 DNA reads TGTGCCAGCGGCCGCAGTGTGCATGAGCAGTTCTTC.

V usage is TRBV2 and J usage is TRBJ2-3, with 13 bases identical to TRBD2. J gave up 6 bases and V 4 bases, and 4 bases lay outside the gene matches. Germline V gives CDR1 SNHLY, CDR2 FYNNEI. CDR3 length: 15 residues. The CDR3 loop is CASSGGLAGRDTQYF. The DNA for the CDR3 is TGTGCCAGCAGTGGGGGACTAGCGGGACGGGATACGCAGTATTTT.

The chain uses TRBV28 and TRBJ2-7; a possible D gene is TRBD1 (6 bases). The germline V gene encodes CDR1 MDHEN and CDR2 SYDVKM. V was pared by 2 bases and J by 3 bases, with 14 bases between. This CDR3 is 15 amino acids long. The CDR3 coding sequence is TGTGCCAGCAGTTTAGGCAGGGGACCTTTCTACGAGCAGTACTTC. Translation: CASSLGRGPFYEQYF.

The V gene is TRBV19, the J gene TRBJ2-1, with 14 nucleotides matching TRBD2. Germline V gene sequence: CDR1 LNHDA, CDR2 SQIVND (reference sequence). There are 20 residues in the CDR3. V was pared by 6 bases and J by 3 bases, with 16 bases of the junction left unmatched. CDR3: CASSKTGTSGSVGGYNEQFF. In nucleotides, the CDR3 is TGTGCCAGTAGCAAGACCGGGACTAGCGGGAGCGTAGGGGGCTACAATGAGCAGTTCTTC.